This TCR beta chain was sequenced in a study of blood T cell repertoires in COVID-19. Study details: The United States, Italy and Spain supplied acute and convalescent COVID-19 samples. PBMCs, B-cell-depleted T cells, or T cells provided the cDNA or gDNA that made up the material.

Germline CDR1 reads GTSNPN; CDR2 reads SVGIG (reference sequence). The ends lost 1 base at V and 7 bases at J; junction bases unmatched: 10. The CDR3 covers 15 residues. Original data processing: Researchers report that nucleated cell counts were estimated from reference gene primer amplification. TCRdb's table, derived via immunoSEQ multiplex PCR, lists solely in-frame clones and lacks some. The V and J calls and clone size come from that table; D and trimming were worked out from the DNA. The repertoire holds 65,000 to 95,000 clones, about 83% seen once, with roughly 8.5% in the top ten. This sequence originates from a man aged 30 to 39 with acute or convalescent COVID-19. Input material: peripheral blood. This sequence joins TRBV30 and TRBJ1-1; 9 bases line up with TRBD1. The CDR3 protein is CAWSDGTGRFGEAFF. CDR3 DNA sequence: TGTGCCTGGAGTGATGGGACAGGGAGGTTTGGTGAAGCTTTCTTT.